The 20 T cell receptor beta chains below come from one sample, sequenced in a study of T-cell reconstitution after alpha-beta-depleted transplantation in children. The TCRbeta library was prepared with unique molecular identifiers. MiXCR, run by TCRdb on the PCR reads, gives a single entry per CDR3 protein. Here the sample spans about 610,000 distinct CDR3 sequences, about 10% being singletons. The specimen comprised PBMCs from the stem cell graft donor, sampled from the stem cell graft. The receptors here all came from a human donor who donated a stem cell graft to a child with acute myeloid leukemia.

This clonotype was observed a handful of times. V usage is TRBV29-1 and J usage is TRBJ2-5; 8 bases map to TRBD1. The V and J ends lost 7 bases and 4 bases, in that order; junction bases with no gene match: 5. The CDR3 is 12 residues long. Looked up from germline, CDR1 is SQVTM and CDR2 is ANQGSEA. The CDR3: CSGSQGAETQYF. The CDR3 region has the DNA TGCAGCGGATCTCAGGGGGCAGAGACCCAGTACTTC.

The chain is built from TRBV18 and TRBJ1-5, with D uncertain. Trimming removed 0 bases from V and 7 bases from J, with 4 bases in between. Per germline, CDR1 KGHSH and CDR2 LQKENI. CDR3 length: 12 amino acids. In DNA form, the CDR3 reads TGTGCCAGCTCACCACCGATGCAGCCCCAGCATTTT. Translating it yields CASSPPMQPQHF.

Ten or more counts support this clonotype. The J gene is TRBJ2-2, the V gene TRBV5-1; weak D call: TRBD1 (5 bases). The germline V gene has CDR1 SGHRS and CDR2 YFSETQ. The CDR3 is 13 amino acids. The V gene lost 5 bases and the J gene lost 1 base, with 6 bases spanning the gap. The CDR3 spells CASRQENTGELFF. In nucleotides, the CDR3 is TGCGCCAGCAGACAGGAGAACACCGGGGAGCTGTTTTTT.

The chain carries TRBV2 and TRBJ1-1, with 8 nucleotides matching TRBD1. The CDR3 extends over 15 amino acids. J gave up 3 bases and V 6 bases, and 9 bases lay outside the gene matches. The germline V gene has CDR1 SNHLY and CDR2 FYNNEI. CDR3 amino acids: CASRRDRGGYTEAFF. DNA for the CDR3: TGTGCCAGCAGGAGAGACAGGGGAGGATACACTGAAGCTTTCTTT.

This clonotype was picked up a small number of times. The chain uses TRBV10-3 and TRBJ2-2, with D possibly being TRBD2 (5 bases). The CDR3 consists of 16 residues. V dropped 3 bases and J dropped 4 bases, with 15 bases sitting between them. CDR1 and CDR2 from the germline V gene are ENHRY and SYGVKD. The CDR3 DNA follows: TGTGCCATCAGTGACAGGAACCTCGAGGGCACCGGGGAGCTGTTTTTT. Amino acids: CAISDRNLEGTGELFF.

This clonotype showed up many times. This chain uses TRBV6-5 with TRBJ1-1; a possible D gene is TRBD1 (5 bases). This CDR3 is built from 15 residues. V lost 5 bases and J 1 base, leaving 14 bases between the germline ends. The germline V gene has CDR1 MNHEY and CDR2 SVGAGI. As DNA, the CDR3 is TGTGCCAGCAGTCCACCCCCGGGGGGGAACACTGAAGCTTTCTTT. It codes for CASSPPPGGNTEAFF.

The genes are TRBV7-2 and TRBJ1-2, with a possible D match to TRBD1 (5 bases). This CDR3 contains 15 residues. Germline CDR1 is SGHTA and CDR2 is FQGNSA. V gave up 6 bases and J gave up 1 base, with 15 bases separating them. The CDR3 region is CASRHPGRINYGYTF. DNA for the CDR3: TGTGCCAGCAGACACCCGGGACGGATTAACTATGGCTACACCTTC.

This clonotype was detected ten times or more. J is TRBJ1-1 and V is TRBV20-1, with a possible D match to TRBD1 (5 bases). Trimming shortened V by 1 base and J by 0 bases, and 12 bases separated the two germline ends. The CDR3 consists of 15 residues. Germline V gene sequence: CDR1 DFQATT, CDR2 SNEGSKA (reference sequence). The CDR3 region is CSARVQGGVNTEAFF. CDR3 nucleotides: TGCAGTGCTAGAGTTCAGGGTGGGGTGAACACTGAAGCTTTCTTT.

This clonotype was detected many times. The chain has TRBV6-4 and TRBJ1-1; D might be TRBD1 (6 bases). Germline V gene lookup returns CDR1 MRHNA and CDR2 SNTAGT. The CDR3 contains 14 residues. Trimming left V 0 bases short and J 4 bases short, with 9 bases between. CDR3 residues: CASSDSSRGTEAFF. In DNA, the CDR3 is TGTGCCAGCAGTGACTCATCCAGGGGCACTGAAGCTTTCTTT.

This clonotype occurred many times. The gene calls are TRBV12-3 or TRBV12-4 and TRBJ2-1; D might be TRBD2 (5 bases). Trimming pared 3 bases from V and 7 bases from J, leaving 19 bases between. The length of the CDR3 is 16 residues. The CDR3: CASSLLVRSGGNEQFF. The CDR3 region has the DNA TGTGCCAGCAGTTTGTTAGTTAGGAGCGGCGGAAATGAGCAGTTCTTC.

This clonotype was observed many times. The chain employs TRBV29-1 and TRBJ2-2; 9 nucleotides line up with TRBD2. Germline CDR1 SQVTM, CDR2 ANQGSEA. This CDR3 is built from 16 residues. The V segment lost 6 bases and the J segment 4 bases; nucleotides outside the gene matches: 12. This CDR3 is CSVDGKREDGTGELFF. The CDR3 DNA reads as TGCAGCGTGGACGGGAAGCGGGAGGATGGCACCGGGGAGCTGTTTTTT.

This clonotype has a count of ten or more. The genes are TRBV11-2 and TRBJ2-1; possible D gene TRBD2, 6 bases. Germline values: CDR1 SGHAT, CDR2 FQNNGV. V dropped 2 bases and J dropped 4 bases, with 9 bases sitting between them. The length of the CDR3 is 14 residues. CDR3: CASSLLLAYNEQFF. DNA for the CDR3: TGTGCCAGCAGCTTATTACTAGCTTACAATGAGCAGTTCTTC.

The chain employs TRBV4-3 and TRBJ2-3, with D possibly TRBD1 on 6 matching bases. V lost 0 bases and J lost 3, with 10 bases in between. Germline V gene lookup returns CDR1 LGHNA and CDR2 YSLEER. The CDR3 covers 15 residues. For the CDR3, the DNA is TGCGCCAGCAGCCAAGAGGGCAGGGGAACAGATACGCAGTATTTT. Translating gives CASSQEGRGTDTQYF.

This clonotype was observed many times. This rearrangement joins TRBV10-3 to TRBJ2-7; no firm D call. Per the germline V gene, CDR1 is ENHRY and CDR2 is SYGVKD. This CDR3 has 14 amino acids. Deletions cut 0 bases from V and 3 bases from J, with 9 bases between. The DNA of the CDR3 is TGTGCCATCAGTGAGTCGACACAGTTCTACGAGCAGTACTTC. Translating it yields CAISESTQFYEQYF.

There are many counts of this clonotype. The chain couples TRBV11-2 to TRBJ2-1, with a possible D match to TRBD2 (6 bases). CDR1 is SGHAT and CDR2 is FQNNGV in the germline V gene. The CDR3 runs to 19 residues. The V gene lost 5 bases and the J gene lost 0 bases, with 23 bases spanning the gap. CDR3 residues: CASSPRELTSWSSYNEQFF. For the CDR3, the DNA is TGTGCCAGCAGCCCCCGGGAGCTGACTAGTTGGAGCTCCTACAATGAGCAGTTCTTC.

This clonotype was found many times. The chain couples TRBV9 to TRBJ2-3, with D unclear. Germline CDR1 is SGDLS and CDR2 is YYNGEE. The CDR3 spans 15 residues. Deletions cut 0 bases from V and 0 bases from J, with 8 bases between. The CDR3 coding sequence is TGTGCCAGCAGCGTAGCAAGTGGTAGCACAGATACGCAGTATTTT. Protein: CASSVASGSTDTQYF. The full variable domain, with the rest looked up from reference TRBV9 and TRBJ2-3, is DSGVTQTPKHLITATGQRVTLRCSPRSGDLSVYWYQQSLDQGLQFLIQYYNGEERAKGNILERFSAQQFPDLHSELNLSSLELGDSALYFCASSVASGSTDTQYFGPGTRLTVL.

This clonotype was counted at least ten times. The chain links TRBV7-3 to TRBJ2-7; 7 bases are a match to TRBD2. Germline V gene lookup returns CDR1 SGHTA and CDR2 FQGTGA. Unmatched junction bases numbered 6, after V lost 5 bases and J lost 2 bases. The CDR3 runs to 14 residues. The CDR3 DNA reads as TGTGCCAGCAGCCCCCTTAGCGGGCCCTACGAGCAGTACTTC. Translating gives CASSPLSGPYEQYF.

This clonotype was counted many times. The V call is TRBV29-1, the J call TRBJ2-7; 10 bases line up with TRBD1. CDR3 size: 15 residues. Trimming removed 6 bases from V and 8 bases from J; junction bases left unmatched: 16. The germline V gene encodes CDR1 SQVTM and CDR2 ANQGSEA. CDR3 loop: CSVAHPGQGRYKQYF. CDR3 DNA sequence: TGCAGCGTGGCCCATCCGGGACAGGGGCGTTACAAGCAGTACTTC.

A few counts support this clonotype. The chain has TRBV28 and TRBJ1-1; D is unclear. Trimming took 3 bases from V and 0 from J, leaving 14 bases between them. This CDR3 has 16 amino acids. CDR1 MDHEN and CDR2 SYDVKM come from the germline V gene. The CDR3 is CASSFPGPFMNTEAFF. CDR3 nucleotide sequence: TGTGCCAGCAGTTTTCCAGGCCCCTTTATGAACACTGAAGCTTTCTTT. The full variable domain, its missing parts supplied by reference TRBV28 and TRBJ1-1, is DVKVTQSSRYLVKRTGEKVFLECVQDMDHENMFWYRQDPGLGLRLIYFSYDVKMKEKGDIPEGYSVSREKKERFSLILESASTNQTSMYLCASSFPGPFMNTEAFFGQGTRLTVV.

The sample holds one count of this clonotype. The chain employs TRBV7-3 and TRBJ1-2; 10 bases align to TRBD1. V shed 4 bases, J shed 6 bases, and the junction held 5 bases outside the gene matches. The germline V gene encodes CDR1 SGHTA and CDR2 FQGTGA. This CDR3 comprises 14 residues. The CDR3 DNA reads TGTGCCAGCAGCTCGAGACAGGGGGCGGATGGCTACACCTTC. Encoded protein: CASSSRQGADGYTF. Drawing the rest from reference TRBV7-3 and TRBJ1-2, the complete variable domain is GAGVSQTPSNKVTEKGKYVELRCDPISGHTALYWYRQSLGQGPEFLIYFQGTGAADDSGLPNDRFFAVRPEGSVSTLKIQRTERGDSAVYLCASSSRQGADGYTFGSGTRLTVV.